This paragraph covers one T cell receptor beta chain sequence. The antigen remains unidentified. Sequencing used immunoSEQ v3.0 at survey level. Method: immunoSEQ multiplex PCR; TCRdb's copy keeps in-frame clones and lacks some. This sample carries just over 15,000 clones, around 83% of them seen once, and the ten largest clones take 18%. The data were obtained in a study of long-term antiretroviral therapy in people with HIV. Study-level findings and limits: The clones with expansion before ART were dominant in the repertoire at all time points.

Germline V gene sequence: CDR1 SEHNR, CDR2 FQNEAQ (reference sequence). The length of the CDR3 is 12 residues. With 1 base removed from V and 5 bases from J, the gap between germline ends came to 6 bases. The chain carries TRBV7-9 and TRBJ2-7, with D hard to call. The TCR comes from a man aged 35 to 55 with HIV. Material: unsorted PBMCs, obtained just before starting antiretroviral therapy. DNA for the CDR3: TGTGCCAGCAGCTTAGTAGTTCACGAGCAGTACTTC. It encodes CASSLVVHEQYF. Variable domain in full (rest from reference TRBV7-9 and TRBJ2-7): DTGVSQNPRHKITKRGQNVTFRCDPISEHNRLYWYRQTLGQGPEFLTYFQNEAQLEKSRLLSDRFSAERPKGSFSTLEIQRTEQGDSAMYLCASSLVVHEQYFGPGTRLTVT.